This is a list of T cell receptor beta chains from one sample in a study of cytomegalovirus exposure and HLA in healthy donors. The data were produced by immunoSEQ multiplex PCR, yet TCRdb's version contains in-frame clones alone and is incomplete. Found here are some 180,000 clones, 78% of them singletons; the top ten hold 13% to 15%. Sequencing was done on a sample of PBMCs. Receptors originate from a young woman in good health and CMV-seropositive. Each CDR3 is given with its conserved first and last residue. Fields, in order: J gene, V gene, CDR3 protein.

>NA|TRBV5-1
CASSWAGAEDEQYF
>TRBJ2-4|TRBV7-9
CASSLDIGGNIQYF
>TRBJ2-3|TRBV20-1
CSAPRGGTQYF
>TRBJ1-3|TRBV28
CASSFTGVTSGNTIYF
>TRBJ2-1|TRBV10-1
CASSFPSGTSGTNEQFF
>TRBJ1-1|TRBV30
CAWSVLGVWTEAFF
>TRBJ1-2|TRBV5-4
CASSLGQEIYGYTF
>TRBJ2-2|TRBV10-3
CATQATGELFF
>TRBJ2-7|TRBV5-8
CASSFALEAYEQYF
>TRBJ1-6|TRBV30
CAWSRGTDNSPLHF
>TRBJ2-1|TRBV5-6
CASSWRLAGTYNEQFF
>TRBJ1-3|TRBV10-3
CAIRGGFSGNTIYF
>TRBJ2-1|TRBV2
CASSDRGTSGLYNEQFF
>TRBJ1-1|TRBV7-3
CASSLLDRNTEAFF
>TRBJ2-1|TRBV25-1
CASSLRGDNEQFF
>TRBJ2-3|TRBV5-4
CASSLAGELTDTQYF
>TRBJ1-6|TRBV4-2
CASSINRDNPNSPLHF
>TRBJ1-1|TRBV7-2
CASSRQGVGEAFF
>TRBJ2-1|TRBV29-1
CSVEAWVAGGSEQFF
>TRBJ1-1|TRBV5-6
CASNFVDRDTEAFF
>TRBJ2-7|TRBV4-1
CASSQEAYSTSGSTYEQYF
>TRBJ2-2|TRBV5-1
CASSLTDTGELFF
>TRBJ2-2|TRBV7-9
CASSFGQGWSGELFF
>TRBJ2-7|TRBV6-5
CASSYSPTSGVEQYF
>TRBJ1-2|TRBV6-5
CASIERGQGGGYTF
>TRBJ1-2|TRBV5-5
CASSLARDRGVYGYTF
>TRBJ2-1|TRBV6-6
CASTHSGSAGYNEQFF
>TRBJ2-7|TRBV11-1
CASSLAVADPSYEQYF
>TRBJ1-4|TRBV29-1
CSVRWGEKLFF
>TRBJ1-1|TRBV30
CAWSVRQGIATEAFF
>TRBJ2-3|TRBV28
CASSLRLGGSDTQYF
>TRBJ2-1|TRBV2
CASSVSGIHEQFF
>TRBJ2-1|TRBV7-9
CSSSERTNFPPLNEQFF
>TRBJ2-7|TRBV4-1
CASSQVSVTYEQYF
>TRBJ2-4|TRBV15
CATSRRAGIQYF
>TRBJ2-7|TRBV28
CASSFLGEQYF
>TRBJ1-1|TRBV7-9
CSSFKTGGLNTEAFF
>TRBJ2-7|TRBV4-2
CASSVSLQGDFSYEQYF
>TRBJ2-1|TRBV5-1
CASSLAMGRGYNEQFF
>TRBJ2-3|TRBV5-1
CASSSSGPATDTQYF
>TRBJ1-6|TRBV5-1
CASSYTGDNSPLHF
>TRBJ2-1|TRBV11-3
CASSLVGGFGYNEQFF
>TRBJ2-6|TRBV5-1
CASSLKEAAYRSGANVLTF
>TRBJ2-6|TRBV5-1
CASSLEGREGPGANVLTF
>TRBJ2-7|TRBV5-1
CASSLFGASYEQYF